This T cell receptor (beta chain) was observed in a study of blood T cell repertoires in COVID-19. Overall study: The study drew acute and convalescent COVID-19 samples from the United States, Italy and Spain. In each case, the material was cDNA or gDNA derived from T cells, B-cell-depleted T cells, or PBMCs.

Participant-reported clinical history was the basis for cohort assignment. Authors' processing steps: Cell counts per sample came from amplifying reference gene primers. The method was immunoSEQ multiplex PCR; TCRdb's version includes in-frame clones alone and lacks a portion of them. Clone size and V and J calls were adopted from that table, with D and trimming inferred from the DNA. The sample carries under 200,000 clones, about 80% recorded once. The junction had 7 bases not matched to a gene; V was cut back by 4 bases and J by 1 base. The germline V gene encodes CDR1 SGHNT and CDR2 YYREEE (reference sequence). The CDR3 length is 16 residues.

J is TRBJ2-3 and V is TRBV5-4; 9 nucleotides align to TRBD2. The sequenced sample consisted of PBMCs or T cells enriched from blood (not recorded which). This TCR came from a woman aged 60 to 75 with acute COVID-19. The DNA for the CDR3 is TGTGCCAGCAGCCCCCCTCCTAGCGGGGGCACAGATACGCAGTATTTT. It specifies CASSPPPSGGTDTQYF.